The 4 T cell receptor beta chains reported below all come from one sample, sequenced in a study of blood T cell repertoires in COVID-19. Here immunoSEQ multiplex PCR was the method, and the copy in TCRdb shows in-frame clones only, minus some. The sample lists under 150,000 clones, 80% occurring once. The sequencing sample was made of peripheral blood. These receptors were obtained from a man aged 55 to 70 with active or convalescent COVID-19.

This clone came up a few times. The chain joins TRBV7-9 to TRBJ1-2, with D perhaps matching TRBD1 (5 bases). Trimming took off 3 bases at V and 10 bases at J, with 15 bases between the two ends. CDR1 SEHNR and CDR2 FQNEAQ come from the germline V gene (reference sequence). This CDR3 comprises 13 residues. CDR3 protein: CASSLGIAGFYTF. For the CDR3, the DNA is TGTGCCAGCAGCTTGGGAATCGCAGGGTTCTACACCTTC.

This clone was observed many times. The rearrangement uses TRBV5-4 and TRBJ2-2; 10 nucleotides align to TRBD1. The CDR3 has 16 residues. The V segment lost 4 bases and the J segment 3 bases; nucleotides outside the gene matches: 6. Germline loops: CDR1 SGHNT, CDR2 YYREEE (reference sequence). CDR3 sequence reads: CASSLLGTGDTGELFF. The DNA for the CDR3 is TGTGCCAGCAGCCTGCTCGGGACAGGGGACACCGGGGAGCTGTTTTTT.

The chain carries TRBV18 and TRBJ1-1; D uncertain. V dropped 2 bases and J dropped 1 base, with 8 bases sitting between them. Per the germline V gene, CDR1 is KGHSH and CDR2 is LQKENI. The CDR3 spans 14 residues. CDR3 sequence reads: CASSPVSSNTEAFF. The DNA for the CDR3 is TGTGCCAGCTCACCAGTCAGTTCGAACACTGAAGCTTTCTTT.

CDR3 sequence reads: CASSQLYGYTF. CDR3 nucleotides: TGTGCCAGCAGCCAACTCTATGGCTACACCTTC. The chain carries TRBV3-1 (or the pseudogene TRBV3-2) and TRBJ1-2, with unresolved D. V lost 2 bases to trimming and J lost 4 bases, with 2 bases between them. The CDR3 runs 11 residues. The V gene's germline CDR1 is LGHDT and CDR2 YNNKEL (reference sequence).